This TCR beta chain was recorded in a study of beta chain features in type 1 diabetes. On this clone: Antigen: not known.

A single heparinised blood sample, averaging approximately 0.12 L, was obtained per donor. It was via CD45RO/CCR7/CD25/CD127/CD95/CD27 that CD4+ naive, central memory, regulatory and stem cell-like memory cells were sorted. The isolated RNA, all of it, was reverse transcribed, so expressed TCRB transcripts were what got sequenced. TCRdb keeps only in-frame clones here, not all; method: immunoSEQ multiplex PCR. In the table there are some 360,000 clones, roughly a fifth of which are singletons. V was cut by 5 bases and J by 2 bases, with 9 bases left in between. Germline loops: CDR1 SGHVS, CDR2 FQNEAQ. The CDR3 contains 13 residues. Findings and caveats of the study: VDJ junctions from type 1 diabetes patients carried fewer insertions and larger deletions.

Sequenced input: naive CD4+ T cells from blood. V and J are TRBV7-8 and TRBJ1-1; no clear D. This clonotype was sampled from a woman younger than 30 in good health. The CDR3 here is CASSIPSNTEAFF. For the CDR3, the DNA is TGTGCCAGCAGCATCCCTAGTAACACTGAAGCTTTCTTT. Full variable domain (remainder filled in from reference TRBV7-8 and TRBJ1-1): GAGVSQSPRYKVAKRGQDVALRCDPISGHVSLFWYQQALGQGPEFLTYFQNEAQLDKSGLPSDRFFAERPEGSVSTLKIQRTQQEDSAVYLCASSIPSNTEAFFGQGTRLTVV.